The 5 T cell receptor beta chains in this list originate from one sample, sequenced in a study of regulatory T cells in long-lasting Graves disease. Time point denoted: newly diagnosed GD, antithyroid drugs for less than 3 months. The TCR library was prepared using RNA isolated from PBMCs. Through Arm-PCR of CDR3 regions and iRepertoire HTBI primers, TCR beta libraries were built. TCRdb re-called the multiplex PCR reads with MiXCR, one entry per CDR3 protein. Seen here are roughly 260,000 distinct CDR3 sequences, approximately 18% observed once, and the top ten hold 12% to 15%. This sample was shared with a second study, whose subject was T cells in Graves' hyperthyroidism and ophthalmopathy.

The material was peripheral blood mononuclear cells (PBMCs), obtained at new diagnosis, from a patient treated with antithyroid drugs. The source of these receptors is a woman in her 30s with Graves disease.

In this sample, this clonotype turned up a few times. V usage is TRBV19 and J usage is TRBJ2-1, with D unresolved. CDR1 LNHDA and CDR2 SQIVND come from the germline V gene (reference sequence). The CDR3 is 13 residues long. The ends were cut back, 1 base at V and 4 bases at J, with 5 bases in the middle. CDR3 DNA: TGTGCCAGTAGTATAGTCAATTACAATGAGCAGTTCTTC. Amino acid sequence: CASSIVNYNEQFF.

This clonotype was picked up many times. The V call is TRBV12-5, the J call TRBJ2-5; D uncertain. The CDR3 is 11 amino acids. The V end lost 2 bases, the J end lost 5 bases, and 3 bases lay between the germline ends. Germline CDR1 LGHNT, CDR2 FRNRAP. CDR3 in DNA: TGTGCTAGTGGTTTGTGGGAGACCCAGTACTTC. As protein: CASGLWETQYF. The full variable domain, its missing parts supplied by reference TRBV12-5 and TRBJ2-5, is DARVTQTPRHKVTEMGQEVTMRCQPILGHNTVFWYRQTMMQGLELLAYFRNRAPLDDSGMPKDRFSAEMPDATLATLKIQPSEPRDSAVYFCASGLWETQYFGPGTRLLVL.

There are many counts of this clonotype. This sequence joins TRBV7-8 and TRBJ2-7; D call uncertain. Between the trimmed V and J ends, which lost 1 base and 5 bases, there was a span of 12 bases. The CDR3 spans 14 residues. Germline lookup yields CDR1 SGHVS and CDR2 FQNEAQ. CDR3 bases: TGTGCCAGCAGCTTAGAAGGATCTCTGGACGAGCAGTACTTC. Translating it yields CASSLEGSLDEQYF. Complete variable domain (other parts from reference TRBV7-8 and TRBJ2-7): GAGVSQSPRYKVAKRGQDVALRCDPISGHVSLFWYQQALGQGPEFLTYFQNEAQLDKSGLPSDRFFAERPEGSVSTLKIQRTQQEDSAVYLCASSLEGSLDEQYFGPGTRLTVT.

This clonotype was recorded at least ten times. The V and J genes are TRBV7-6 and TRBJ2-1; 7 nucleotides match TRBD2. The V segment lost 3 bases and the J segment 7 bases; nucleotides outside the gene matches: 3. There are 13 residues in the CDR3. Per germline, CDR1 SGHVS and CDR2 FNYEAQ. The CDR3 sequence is CASSLPRGNEQFF. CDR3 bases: TGTGCCAGCAGCTTGCCGCGGGGGAATGAGCAGTTCTTC.

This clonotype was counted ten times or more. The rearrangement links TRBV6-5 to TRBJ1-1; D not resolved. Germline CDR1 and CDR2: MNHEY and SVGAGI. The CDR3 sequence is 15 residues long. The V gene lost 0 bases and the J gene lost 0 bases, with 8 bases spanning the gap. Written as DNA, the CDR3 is TGTGCCAGCAGTTACTCGCGCGTGGTGAACACTGAAGCTTTCTTT. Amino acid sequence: CASSYSRVVNTEAFF.